Listed below are T cell receptor beta chains from one sample, sequenced in a study of T cells in Graves' hyperthyroidism and ophthalmopathy. MiXCR, run by TCRdb on the multiplex PCR reads, gives a single entry per CDR3 protein. Altogether about 320,000 distinct CDR3 sequences are present, about 15% being singletons, with the ten largest covering approximately 35%. The sequencing input was blood. These receptors all stem from a man between 25 and 39 years old with Graves' hyperthyroidism. CDR3s include the opening cysteine and the closing phenylalanine or tryptophan. The order of the fields is D gene, J gene, V gene, clone size, CDR3 DNA, CDR3 protein. The D gene is left open where the match is weak. The size field is filled for only some rows; it gives once, few, many or a size class.

d_call: TRBD1
j_call: TRBJ2-5
v_call: TRBV20-1
clone_size: many
cdr3_nt: TGCAGTGCGGGTCGGACAGGTCTGGAGACCCAGTACTTC
cdr3_aa: CSAGRTGLETQYF

d_call: .
j_call: TRBJ2-7
v_call: TRBV5-1
clone_size: few
cdr3_nt: TGCGCCAGCAGCTTGGAGGCGGGGTCCTACGAGCAGTACTTC
cdr3_aa: CASSLEAGSYEQYF

d_call: TRBD1
j_call: TRBJ1-1
v_call: TRBV20-1
clone_size: many
cdr3_nt: TGCAGTGCTAGAGATCGGACAGGGCTCATTGAAGCTTTCTTT
cdr3_aa: CSARDRTGLIEAFF

d_call: .
j_call: TRBJ2-1
v_call: TRBV7-8
clone_size: many
cdr3_nt: TGTGCCAGCAGCCCCCTGGAAGCGGCCTTTAACAATGAGCAGTTCTTC
cdr3_aa: CASSPLEAAFNNEQFF

d_call: TRBD2
j_call: TRBJ2-1
v_call: TRBV11-2
clone_size: many
cdr3_nt: TGTGCCAGCAGCCCTTGGACTAGCGGTGAGCAGTTCTTC
cdr3_aa: CASSPWTSGEQFF

d_call: .
j_call: TRBJ1-6
v_call: TRBV12-3/TRBV12-4
clone_size: .
cdr3_nt: TGTGCCAGCGCCCAGAGGCATTCACCCCTCCACTTT
cdr3_aa: CASAQRHSPLHF

d_call: TRBD2
j_call: TRBJ2-1
v_call: TRBV20-1
clone_size: .
cdr3_nt: TGCAGTGCTATGGGACTAGCGCATACCTTGCCGGGCTACAATGAGCAGTTCTTC
cdr3_aa: CSAMGLAHTLPGYNEQFF

d_call: TRBD1
j_call: TRBJ1-1
v_call: TRBV5-1
clone_size: few
cdr3_nt: TGCGCCAGCAGCACCCGACAGGGTGGGGACACTGAAGCTTTCTTT
cdr3_aa: CASSTRQGGDTEAFF

d_call: TRBD1
j_call: TRBJ2-1
v_call: TRBV10-1
clone_size: few
cdr3_nt: TGCGCCAGCAGTGAGTTGGGACAGGGTGGGCAGTTCTTC
cdr3_aa: CASSELGQGGQFF

d_call: .
j_call: TRBJ1-1
v_call: TRBV12-3/TRBV12-4
clone_size: many
cdr3_nt: TGTGCCAGCAGGGGTCAAGGGACGGCTGAAGCTTTCTTT
cdr3_aa: CASRGQGTAEAFF

d_call: .
j_call: TRBJ2-2
v_call: TRBV3-1
clone_size: many
cdr3_nt: TGTGCCAGCAGCCAATTCAGCACCGGGGAGCTGTTTTTT
cdr3_aa: CASSQFSTGELFF

d_call: TRBD2
j_call: TRBJ2-2
v_call: TRBV27
clone_size: few
cdr3_nt: TGTGCCAGCAGTCAGCCGGGACTAGCTAACCCCGGGGAGCTGTTTTTT
cdr3_aa: CASSQPGLANPGELFF

d_call: .
j_call: TRBJ2-3
v_call: TRBV19
clone_size: few
cdr3_nt: TGTGCCAGTAGTATAAGTAGCTTCACAGATACGCAGTATTTT
cdr3_aa: CASSISSFTDTQYF

d_call: TRBD1
j_call: TRBJ1-2
v_call: TRBV5-5
clone_size: few
cdr3_nt: TGTGCCAGCAGCTCCGTGGACAGGCCAGGGAAAGGCTACACCTTC
cdr3_aa: CASSSVDRPGKGYTF

d_call: TRBD1
j_call: TRBJ2-7
v_call: TRBV7-9
clone_size: once
cdr3_nt: TGTGCCAGCAGTCCCTCCGTGGGACAGGGATCCGAGCAGTACTTC
cdr3_aa: CASSPSVGQGSEQYF

d_call: .
j_call: TRBJ2-3
v_call: TRBV7-3
clone_size: few
cdr3_nt: TGTGCCAGCAGCATAAGGACTTCCGATACGCAGTATTTT
cdr3_aa: CASSIRTSDTQYF

d_call: .
j_call: TRBJ2-2
v_call: TRBV19
clone_size: .
cdr3_nt: TGTGCCAGTAGAGGTGCAGAGAACACCGGGGAGCTGTTTTTT
cdr3_aa: CASRGAENTGELFF

d_call: .
j_call: TRBJ2-7
v_call: TRBV29-1
clone_size: few
cdr3_nt: TGCAGCGTTGGTCCGGGACTCACCTACGAGCAGTACTTC
cdr3_aa: CSVGPGLTYEQYF

d_call: TRBD2
j_call: TRBJ2-1
v_call: TRBV30
clone_size: .
cdr3_nt: TGTGCCTGGGTCGGGCCGGGAGGTCCCTCCTACAATGAGCAGTTCTTC
cdr3_aa: CAWVGPGGPSYNEQFF

d_call: .
j_call: TRBJ2-7
v_call: TRBV4-1
clone_size: many
cdr3_nt: TGCGCCAGCAGCCAAGAGCGTTCAGGTTCCTCCTACGAGCAGTACTTC
cdr3_aa: CASSQERSGSSYEQYF

d_call: TRBD1
j_call: TRBJ1-2
v_call: TRBV7-8
clone_size: many
cdr3_nt: TGTGCCAGCAGCTTCGACAGGGGCCCTTATGGCTACACCTTC
cdr3_aa: CASSFDRGPYGYTF

d_call: TRBD1
j_call: TRBJ2-7
v_call: TRBV4-1
clone_size: .
cdr3_nt: TGCGCCAGCAGCGTAGTTCGGGACAGCCACTACGAGCAGTACTTC
cdr3_aa: CASSVVRDSHYEQYF

d_call: .
j_call: TRBJ2-3
v_call: TRBV28
clone_size: many
cdr3_nt: TGTGCCAGCAGTGCAGATACGCAGTATTTT
cdr3_aa: CASSADTQYF

d_call: TRBD2
j_call: TRBJ2-7
v_call: TRBV2
clone_size: many
cdr3_nt: TGTGCCAGCATCAGCGGGAGTAGTTACGAGCAGTACTTC
cdr3_aa: CASISGSSYEQYF

d_call: .
j_call: TRBJ2-5
v_call: TRBV12-3/TRBV12-4
clone_size: many
cdr3_nt: TGTGCCAGCAGACGACAGGTCAAGGGAGAGACCCAGTACTTC
cdr3_aa: CASRRQVKGETQYF

d_call: .
j_call: TRBJ2-3
v_call: TRBV27
clone_size: .
cdr3_nt: TGTGCCAGCAGTCCGCTTTTAGCGGAAGCAGATACGCAGTATTTT
cdr3_aa: CASSPLLAEADTQYF

d_call: TRBD2
j_call: TRBJ2-1
v_call: TRBV7-9
clone_size: many
cdr3_nt: TGTGCCAGCAGCAGACTAGCGGGTCCCCACTTAAACAATGAGCAGTTCTTC
cdr3_aa: CASSRLAGPHLNNEQFF

d_call: .
j_call: TRBJ1-1
v_call: TRBV29-1
clone_size: many
cdr3_nt: TGCAGCGTTCGGATTAGAGGGAGTGAAGCTTTCTTT
cdr3_aa: CSVRIRGSEAFF

d_call: .
j_call: TRBJ2-6
v_call: TRBV13
clone_size: few
cdr3_nt: .
cdr3_aa: CASSPRRAGANVLTF

d_call: TRBD2
j_call: TRBJ2-2
v_call: TRBV12-5
clone_size: once
cdr3_nt: TGTGCTAGTGGGATGCGGGGGTTAGACACCGGGGAGCTGTTTTTT
cdr3_aa: CASGMRGLDTGELFF

d_call: TRBD2
j_call: TRBJ2-5
v_call: TRBV30
clone_size: many
cdr3_nt: TGTGCCTGGACAGTAGCGGGAGTGGAGACCCAGTACTTC
cdr3_aa: CAWTVAGVETQYF

d_call: TRBD2
j_call: TRBJ2-7
v_call: TRBV12-3/TRBV12-4
clone_size: many
cdr3_nt: TGTGCCACCAGACTAGCGGGGTCCTACGAGCAGTACTTC
cdr3_aa: CATRLAGSYEQYF

d_call: TRBD2
j_call: TRBJ2-1
v_call: TRBV5-1
clone_size: .
cdr3_nt: TGCGTCAGCAGCCCGAGACTAGCGGGAGGAATTGAGCAGTTCTTC
cdr3_aa: CVSSPRLAGGIEQFF

d_call: .
j_call: TRBJ2-2
v_call: TRBV5-1
clone_size: .
cdr3_nt: TGCGCCAGCAGCTTGGAACCCGGGACCTCCAACCCCGGGGAGCTGTTTTTT
cdr3_aa: CASSLEPGTSNPGELFF

d_call: .
j_call: TRBJ1-1
v_call: TRBV30
clone_size: many
cdr3_nt: TGTGCCTGGAGTGTACCCCTAGGACCGGTGAACACTGAAGCTTTCTTT
cdr3_aa: CAWSVPLGPVNTEAFF

d_call: TRBD1
j_call: TRBJ1-1
v_call: TRBV18
clone_size: many
cdr3_nt: TGTGCCAGCTCACCAGGGACAGAACCTGAAGCTTTCTTT
cdr3_aa: CASSPGTEPEAFF

d_call: .
j_call: TRBJ1-2
v_call: TRBV15
clone_size: few
cdr3_nt: TGTGCCACCAGATCCACGGAGACTGGGGGCTACACCTTC
cdr3_aa: CATRSTETGGYTF

d_call: TRBD2
j_call: TRBJ2-5
v_call: TRBV5-8
clone_size: few
cdr3_nt: TGTGCCAGCAACATAGCACCGGGGGGAGCGGAGACCCAGTACTTC
cdr3_aa: CASNIAPGGAETQYF

d_call: TRBD2
j_call: TRBJ2-1
v_call: TRBV20-1
clone_size: many
cdr3_nt: TGCAGTGCTACTGAGTTCAGGGCGGGAGGCCACAATGAGCAGTTCTTC
cdr3_aa: CSATEFRAGGHNEQFF

d_call: .
j_call: TRBJ2-7
v_call: TRBV20-1
clone_size: many
cdr3_nt: TGCAGTGCCACCGCTGCCTACGAGCAGTACTTC
cdr3_aa: CSATAAYEQYF

d_call: TRBD2
j_call: TRBJ2-1
v_call: TRBV7-3
clone_size: many
cdr3_nt: TGTGCCAGCAGCCAGAGACTAGCGAACAATGAGCAGTTCTTC
cdr3_aa: CASSQRLANNEQFF

d_call: TRBD1
j_call: TRBJ2-7
v_call: TRBV2
clone_size: many
cdr3_nt: TGTGCCATCTCTGACCGGGACAGGGGAGGCGAGCAGTACTTC
cdr3_aa: CAISDRDRGGEQYF

d_call: TRBD2
j_call: TRBJ2-4
v_call: TRBV15
clone_size: .
cdr3_nt: TGTGCCACCAGCAGAGGGCTAGCGGGAGTAGCCAAAAACATTCAGTACTTC
cdr3_aa: CATSRGLAGVAKNIQYF

d_call: TRBD2
j_call: TRBJ2-1
v_call: TRBV5-1
clone_size: few
cdr3_nt: TGCGCCAGCAGCTCTGAGCGGGAGGTGGATGAGCAGTTCTTC
cdr3_aa: CASSSEREVDEQFF

d_call: TRBD1
j_call: TRBJ2-7
v_call: TRBV28
clone_size: once
cdr3_nt: TGTGCCAGCAGTTTGCCACAGGGGGCGGGTGGGCAGTACTTC
cdr3_aa: CASSLPQGAGGQYF

d_call: .
j_call: TRBJ2-7
v_call: TRBV20-1
clone_size: few
cdr3_nt: TGCAGTGCTAGAGGTACCGGAGACGAGCAGTACTTC
cdr3_aa: CSARGTGDEQYF

d_call: TRBD2
j_call: TRBJ2-2
v_call: TRBV19
clone_size: .
cdr3_nt: TGTGCCACCACCCTTAGCGGGAGGTCTGGGGAGCTGTTTTTT
cdr3_aa: CATTLSGRSGELFF

d_call: TRBD1
j_call: TRBJ2-4
v_call: TRBV6-2/TRBV6-3
clone_size: .
cdr3_nt: TGTGCCAGCAGTTACCCACTACTCACAGGGGGCGCCGAAGCCAAAAACATTCAGTACTTC
cdr3_aa: CASSYPLLTGGAEAKNIQYF

d_call: .
j_call: TRBJ2-5
v_call: TRBV28
clone_size: many
cdr3_nt: TGTGCCAGCAGCCCCCCCCGAGGGGACCAAGAGACCCAGTACTTC
cdr3_aa: CASSPPRGDQETQYF

d_call: .
j_call: TRBJ2-1
v_call: TRBV30
clone_size: many
cdr3_nt: TGTGCCTGCGGGGTCAGAGTCGATGAGCAGTTCTTC
cdr3_aa: CACGVRVDEQFF

d_call: .
j_call: TRBJ2-5
v_call: TRBV6-1
clone_size: few
cdr3_nt: TGTGCCAGCGGGGGGGCCGGGGAGACCCAGTACTTC
cdr3_aa: CASGGAGETQYF

d_call: .
j_call: TRBJ1-1
v_call: TRBV3-1
clone_size: once
cdr3_nt: TGTGCCAGCAGCCAAGATTTAGCAGGGCGGACTGAAGCTTTCTTT
cdr3_aa: CASSQDLAGRTEAFF

d_call: TRBD2
j_call: TRBJ2-1
v_call: TRBV15
clone_size: many
cdr3_nt: TGTGCCACCAGCGGCAGACTAGCGGGAGGGTACAATGAGCAGTTCTTC
cdr3_aa: CATSGRLAGGYNEQFF

d_call: TRBD1
j_call: TRBJ2-1
v_call: TRBV7-8
clone_size: many
cdr3_nt: TGTGCCAGCAGCCCCTATGGACCGCTGTTCGTCAGGGGGTACAATGAGCAGTTCTTC
cdr3_aa: CASSPYGPLFVRGYNEQFF

d_call: TRBD1
j_call: TRBJ1-1
v_call: TRBV5-1
clone_size: many
cdr3_nt: TGCGCCAGCAGCAACGGACAGGGCGACACTGAAGCTTTCTTT
cdr3_aa: CASSNGQGDTEAFF